The 9 T cell receptor beta chains listed next were all sequenced from one sample in a study of shared clonotypes between healthy human individuals (dated by TCRdb to about 2020). Libraries were constructed by the immunoSEQ multiplex PCR assay. TCRdb provides this immuneACCESS table in a form limited to in-frame rearrangements. Some clones are lacking; in checked studies, under half of them reflect an unresolved V gene, and why the rest are absent is not known. The sample yields around 2.5 million clones; roughly 93% were counted once. The ten largest make up about 0.39% of the sample. What was sequenced was naive CD4+ T cells from PBMCs. The meaning of the sample's cell subset or site label: CD45RA+ positively selected. All receptors come from a man between 18 and 29 years old in good health. Some clones in this sample may be carry-over from other donors' samples.

V usage is TRBV2 and J usage is TRBJ2-3; unclear D gene. CDR1 is SNHLY and CDR2 is FYNNEI in the germline V gene. This CDR3 spans 13 amino acids. V was clipped by 8 bases and J by 0 bases, with 9 bases between them. The CDR3 coding sequence is TGTGCCAGCGGTCGGGCTAGCACAGATACGCAGTATTTT. This codes for CASGRASTDTQYF.

The chain joins TRBV5-1 to TRBJ2-5; possible D gene TRBD1, 5 bases. The CDR3 sequence is 16 residues long. V was pared by 3 bases and J by 2 bases, with 17 bases between. The germline V gene encodes CDR1 SGHRS and CDR2 YFSETQ. This CDR3 is CASSSATGFEQETQYF. CDR3 sequence (DNA): TGCGCCAGCAGCTCGGCTACAGGTTTTGAGCAAGAGACCCAGTACTTC.

Of note for this clone: Other nucleotide sequences in the sample specify the same CDR3. This chain links TRBV5-1 with TRBJ1-4; TRBD1 matches at 10 bases. The CDR3 has 14 amino acids. Germline CDR1 SGHRS, CDR2 YFSETQ. V lost 4 bases, J lost 5 bases, and 2 bases stayed unmatched. CDR3 amino acids: CASSPGQGNEKLFF. CDR3 DNA: TGCGCCAGCAGCCCGGGACAGGGGAATGAAAAACTGTTTTTT.

This clone was recorded only once. The V gene is TRBV30, the J gene TRBJ1-1; possible D gene TRBD1, 6 bases. The CDR3 has 14 residues. V was pared by 3 bases and J by 0 bases, with 11 bases between. Germline V lookup: CDR1 GTSNPN, CDR2 SVGIG (reference sequence). CDR3 in amino acids: CAWRWGGLNTEAFF. In DNA, the CDR3 is TGTGCCTGGAGATGGGGGGGCTTGAACACTGAAGCTTTCTTT.

The rearrangement links TRBV2 to TRBJ2-7; TRBD2 aligns across 12 bases. The CDR3 length is 15 residues. Looked up from germline, CDR1 is SNHLY and CDR2 is FYNNEI. V trimming: 6 bases; J trimming: 4 bases; junction bases outside the gene matches: 7. CDR3 region: CASRGASGRAYEQYF. The CDR3 region has the DNA TGTGCCAGCAGGGGCGCTAGCGGGAGGGCTTACGAGCAGTACTTC.

The chain combines TRBV6-5 with TRBJ1-2; TRBD1 aligns across 8 bases. The CDR3 has 13 residues. V lost 6 bases to trimming and J lost 5 bases; unmatched junction nucleotides: 5. Germline assignment: CDR1 MNHEY and CDR2 SVGAGI. CDR3 DNA sequence: TGTGCCAGCAGCGTCGGGACAGGTTATGGCTACACCTTC. Translated: CASSVGTGYGYTF.

This rearrangement joins TRBV11-1 to TRBJ2-3; D is unresolved. CDR3 length: 14 residues. Trimming took off 3 bases at V and 4 bases at J, with 11 bases between the two ends. Germline CDR1 SGHAT, CDR2 FQDESV (reference sequence). CDR3 bases: TGTGCCAGCAGCTTTACCCTCTCTTCAGATACGCAGTATTTT. Residues: CASSFTLSSDTQYF. Based on the CDR3 plus reference TRBV11-1 and TRBJ2-3, the full variable domain is EAEVAQSPRYKITEKSQAVAFWCDPISGHATLYWYRQILGQGPELLVQFQDESVVDDSQLPKDRFSAERLKGVDSTLKIQPAELGDSAMYLCASSFTLSSDTQYFGPGTRLTVL.

The chain links TRBV5-1 to TRBJ2-3; D is undetermined. The V and J ends lost 9 bases and 1 base respectively, with 15 bases between them. The CDR3 consists of 14 residues. Germline CDR1 SGHRS, CDR2 YFSETQ. Written as DNA, the CDR3 is TGCGCCACCCAGGATAGCACGGGCACAGATACGCAGTATTTT. Amino acids: CATQDSTGTDTQYF.

The chain is built from TRBV28 and TRBJ2-7, with a weak D call TRBD2 (7 bases). The CDR3 sequence is 15 residues long. CDR1 is MDHEN and CDR2 is SYDVKM in the germline V gene. The ends were cut back, 6 bases at V and 1 base at J, with 16 bases in the middle. CDR3 in amino acids: CASRGAGVSSYEQYF. The CDR3, as DNA: TGTGCCAGCAGGGGGGCGGGGGTATCGTCCTACGAGCAGTACTTC.